The 3 T cell receptor beta chains in this list originate from one sample, sequenced in a study of CD8 T cells in Susac syndrome. RNA amounts of roughly 0.5 to 1 ug underwent reverse transcription with random hexamers. TCRdb re-analysed the immunoSEQ multiplex PCR reads in MiXCR, keeping a single row per CDR3 protein. The sample carries approximately 110,000 distinct CDR3 sequences, approximately 95% recorded once. The sequenced material came from CD8+ T cells from PBMCs. These receptors originate from a human donor with multiple sclerosis.

J is TRBJ2-6 and V is TRBV6-5; 10 nucleotides agree with TRBD1. Trimming cost V 2 bases and J 8 bases; bases outside gene matches: 9. The CDR3 totals 17 residues. The germline gives CDR1 MNHEY, CDR2 SVGAGI. The CDR3 DNA reads TGTGCCAGCAGTTACCCATACAGGGACAGGGGTACCAACGTCCTGACTTTC. It translates to CASSYPYRDRGTNVLTF.

The CDR3 bases are TGTGCCAGCAGCGCCGGGACGGACAATGAGCAGTTCTTC. As protein: CASSAGTDNEQFF. The chain combines TRBV14 with TRBJ2-1; D is tentatively TRBD1 or TRBD2 (5 bases each). Looked up from germline, CDR1 is SGHDN and CDR2 is FVKESK. Trimming left V 5 bases short and J 5 bases short, with 10 bases between. The CDR3 runs 13 residues.

The chain employs TRBV27 and TRBJ2-1, with 7 positions matching TRBD2. V lost 4 bases and J lost 6; bases outside the gene matches: 15. The CDR3 spans 17 residues. In germline, CDR1 is MNHEY, CDR2 SMNVEV (reference sequence). CDR3 sequence reads: CASSSDQRGWGTNEQFF. In DNA form, the CDR3 reads TGTGCCAGCAGTTCGGACCAGCGGGGATGGGGGACCAATGAGCAGTTCTTC.